The 2 T cell receptor beta chains below all came from one sample that was sequenced in a study of cytomegalovirus exposure and HLA in healthy donors. With 60 Vbeta and 13 Jbeta primers, the PCR was carried out. The protocol was immunoSEQ multiplex PCR, while the TCRdb copy is restricted to in-frame clones and leaves out a portion. In the table there are over 110,000 clones, about 80% of which are singletons. Material: PBMCs. These receptors originate from a male donor in good health and CMV-seropositive.

CDR3 region: CASSPGLAGVLGNEQFF. The CDR3 DNA reads TGTGCCAGCAGCCCTGGACTAGCGGGAGTCTTGGGTAATGAGCAGTTCTTC. V is TRBV4-2 and J is TRBJ2-1; TRBD2 matches 13 bases. After removal of 4 bases from V and 7 bases from J, the junction contained 10 bases not matched to a gene. The length of the CDR3 is 17 residues. Germline CDR1 and CDR2: LGHNA and YNFKEQ.

The J gene is TRBJ1-4, the V gene TRBV7-9; D is undetermined. Germline V CDR1 and CDR2: SEHNR, FQNEAQ (reference sequence). The CDR3 loop spans 14 amino acids. Between the trimmed V and J ends, which lost 1 base and 7 bases, there was a span of 10 bases. CDR3 sequence: CASSLVSYSEKLFF. The CDR3 DNA is TGTGCCAGCAGCTTAGTTTCGTACAGTGAAAAACTGTTTTTT.